This T cell receptor beta chain was obtained from a study of blood T cells in healthy people across ages. Whole-study context: Template switching picked up about one barcoded beta molecule for each two T cells. Overall study findings and caveats: CMV status of donors was not determined, possibly confounding expanded clonotype changes. Leaving the PBMCs unsorted stopped any conclusive comparison of naive versus antigen-experienced cells.

A second PCR, run for about 6 to 12 cycles, used a sample-barcoded 5' primer plus a J-beta primer mix. Each cDNA molecule was tagged by a template-switch adaptor that had 12 random nucleotides. TCRdb reprocessed the 5' RACE reads with MiXCR, giving one entry per CDR3 protein. The repertoire has over 950,000 distinct CDR3 sequences, roughly 51% of them found once; the top ten carry around a fifth. This clonotype has more than one count but fewer than ten. What it recognizes is unknown. V lost 4 bases to trimming and J lost 2 bases, with 13 bases between them. Germline V gene lookup returns CDR1 SGHTA and CDR2 FQGNSA. This CDR3 is built from 15 residues.

Sequencing was done on a sample of blood. The sequence was obtained from a woman aged 60-75 years in good health. The genes are TRBV7-2 and TRBJ2-3; unclear D gene. Here the CDR3 reads CASSSYAVYTDTQYF. DNA for the CDR3: TGTGCCAGCAGCTCCTATGCGGTATACACAGATACGCAGTATTTT.